These 17 T cell receptor beta chains came from one sample sequenced in a study of blood T cell repertoires in COVID-19. Repertoires were generated with immunoSEQ multiplex PCR, while TCRdb's copy carries only in-frame clones and drops some. Here the sample spans roughly 34,000 clones, about nine tenths being singletons. The specimen sequenced was peripheral blood. These receptors originate from an elderly man with acute or convalescent COVID-19.

This chain links TRBV10-3 with TRBJ1-2, with TRBD1 identical over 9 bases. Germline V CDR1 and CDR2: ENHRY, SYGVKD. V shed 4 bases and J 2 bases; nucleotides not matched to a gene: 8. The CDR3 extends over 16 amino acids. The CDR3 nucleotides read TGTGCCATCAGTGCTACCTCGACAGGGGGAAACTATGGCTACACCTTC. Its protein is CAISATSTGGNYGYTF.

V gene TRBV7-9 combines with J gene TRBJ1-1; 9 nucleotides align to TRBD1. This CDR3 is 15 amino acids long. From germline, CDR1 is SEHNR and CDR2 FQNEAQ (reference sequence). Trimming at V came to 6 bases and at J to 1 base, leaving 6 bases not matched to a gene. CDR3 amino acids: CASSFRGQGNTEAFF. In DNA form, the CDR3 reads TGTGCCAGCAGTTTCCGGGGACAGGGGAACACTGAAGCTTTCTTT.

The rearrangement links TRBV27 to TRBJ1-6; D unclear. The V gene's germline CDR1 is MNHEY and CDR2 SMNVEV (reference sequence). V was clipped by 5 bases and J by 11 bases, with 13 bases between them. The CDR3 is made up of 13 amino acids. CDR3 in DNA: TGTGCCAGCAGTAGACTGAAAGATACACCCCTCCACTTT. Translating gives CASSRLKDTPLHF.

Written as DNA, the CDR3 is TGTGCCAGCAGCCAACAGGGTGGGGACGCTGGAAACACCATATATTTT. It is translated as CASSQQGGDAGNTIYF. V is TRBV13 and J is TRBJ1-3; D may be TRBD1 (6 bases). This CDR3 region has 16 residues. Looked up from germline, CDR1 is PRHDT and CDR2 is FYEKMQ (reference sequence). Deletions cut 5 bases from V and 2 bases from J, with 16 bases between.

The chain joins TRBV30 to TRBJ1-5, with a possible D match to TRBD1 (6 bases). In germline, CDR1 is GTSNPN, CDR2 SVGIG (reference sequence). The V end lost 7 bases, the J end lost 0 bases, and 16 bases lay between the germline ends. The CDR3 runs to 15 residues. Here the CDR3 DNA reads TGTGCCTTCACCTTGGGACACCATAGCAATCAGCCCCAGCATTTT. Translated, it gives CAFTLGHHSNQPQHF.

V usage is TRBV2 and J usage is TRBJ1-6; maybe TRBD1 (6 bases). This CDR3 is built from 13 residues. V gave up 9 bases and J gave up 7 bases, with 13 bases separating them. From germline, CDR1 is SNHLY and CDR2 FYNNEI. The CDR3 DNA reads as TGTGCCAGTATACAGGGAAACAATTCACCCCTCCACTTT. Translation gives CASIQGNNSPLHF.

This chain links TRBV10-3 with TRBJ2-5; maybe TRBD2 (6 bases). CDR1 is ENHRY, CDR2 SYGVKD, per germline. There are 14 residues in the CDR3. V was pared by 5 bases and J by 4 bases, with 14 bases between. The CDR3 here is CAISLQTSRETQYF. The CDR3 nucleotides read TGTGCCATCAGTCTACAGACTAGTCGAGAGACCCAGTACTTC.

The chain joins TRBV6-6 to TRBJ2-5, with TRBD2 matching over 7 bases. Germline CDR1 is MNHNY and CDR2 is SVGAGI (reference sequence). J was trimmed by 7 bases and V by 7 bases; bases with no gene match: 12. CDR3 length equals 14 residues. The CDR3 loop reads CASTPRPPGGTQYF. The CDR3 DNA sequence: TGTGCCAGCACCCCCCGTCCTCCGGGGGGGACCCAGTACTTC.

The V call is TRBV30, the J call TRBJ2-2, with D perhaps matching TRBD1 (5 bases). V gave up 0 bases and J gave up 4 bases, with 9 bases separating them. CDR1 and CDR2 (germline): GTSNPN, SVGIG (reference sequence). The CDR3 loop spans 14 amino acids. The CDR3 is CAWSVRQPTGELFF. Written as DNA, the CDR3 is TGTGCCTGGAGTGTACGACAGCCCACCGGGGAGCTGTTTTTT.

The rearrangement links TRBV7-9 to TRBJ1-3; 7 bases are shared with TRBD1. V lost 6 bases, J lost 0 bases, and 11 bases stayed unmatched. Germline-derived CDR1 and CDR2 are SEHNR and FQNEAQ (reference sequence). This CDR3 comprises 17 residues. CDR3 sequence reads: CASSLRGTVPSGNTIYF. CDR3 in DNA: TGTGCCAGCAGTCTAAGAGGGACAGTCCCCTCTGGAAACACCATATATTTT.

The chain recombines TRBV30 with TRBJ2-5; the D gene is possibly TRBD1 (5 bases). The CDR3 is 14 amino acids. Trimming left V 2 bases short and J 3 bases short, with 13 bases between. Germline CDR1 GTSNPN, CDR2 SVGIG (reference sequence). The CDR3 DNA reads as TGTGCCTGGAGTCAGGGTAGTTCCAAAGAGACCCAGTACTTC. Translated: CAWSQGSSKETQYF.

For this clone: One end of the junction does not line up with germline, which may come from a read error. The chain joins TRBV30 to TRBJ1-5; D unresolved. This CDR3 comprises 13 residues. The germline V gene has CDR1 GTSNPN and CDR2 SVGIG (reference sequence). CDR3 region: CARSGHGNQPQHF. CDR3 sequence (DNA): TGTGCCCGGAGTGGGCACGGCAATCAGCCCCAGCATTTT.

The sample holds one count of this clone. J is TRBJ2-5 and V is TRBV4-2; 11 bases are shared with TRBD1. There are 15 residues in the CDR3. Trimming took 1 base from V and 7 from J; bases not matched to a gene: 5. Germline V gene data show CDR1 as LGHNA and CDR2 as YNFKEQ. CDR3 in DNA: TGTGCCAGCAGCCAAGGGACAGGGGGCGTTGGGACCCAGTACTTC. Residues: CASSQGTGGVGTQYF.

This sequence joins TRBV29-1 and TRBJ1-2; 9 bases fit TRBD1. The junction had 1 base not matched to a gene; V was cut back by 4 bases and J by 4 bases. CDR1 and CDR2 from the germline V gene are SQVTM and ANQGSEA. The CDR3 is 12 residues long. The CDR3 is CSVADRGYGYTF. In DNA form, the CDR3 reads TGCAGCGTTGCGGACAGGGGCTATGGCTACACCTTC.

The chain couples TRBV6-5 to TRBJ2-5; 7 nucleotides line up with TRBD2. With V trimmed by 8 bases and J by 2 bases, 8 bases remained unmatched. The germline CDR1 and CDR2 sequences are MNHEY and SVGAGI. The CDR3 sequence is 14 residues long. CDR3 bases: TGTGCCAGCCATCCGGGAGGTCGGCAAGAGACCCAGTACTTC. Amino acid sequence: CASHPGGRQETQYF.

This chain joins TRBV5-1 and TRBJ1-1; D is uncertain. The V end was cut by 4 bases, the J end by 4 bases, with 14 bases between. CDR3 size: 14 residues. Germline assignment: CDR1 SGHRS and CDR2 YFSETQ. DNA for the CDR3: TGCGCCAGCAGCCCGGGTCCTACGAGCACTGAAGCTTTCTTT. Translating it yields CASSPGPTSTEAFF.

V gene TRBV15 combines with J gene TRBJ1-1, with a weak D call TRBD1 (5 bases). This CDR3 spans 14 amino acids. V dropped 6 bases and J dropped 4 bases, with 15 bases sitting between them. Looked up from germline, CDR1 is LNHNV and CDR2 is YYDKDF (reference sequence). CDR3 sequence: CATRWGRRGTEAFF. In DNA, the CDR3 is TGTGCCACCAGGTGGGGCAGAAGAGGCACTGAAGCTTTCTTT.